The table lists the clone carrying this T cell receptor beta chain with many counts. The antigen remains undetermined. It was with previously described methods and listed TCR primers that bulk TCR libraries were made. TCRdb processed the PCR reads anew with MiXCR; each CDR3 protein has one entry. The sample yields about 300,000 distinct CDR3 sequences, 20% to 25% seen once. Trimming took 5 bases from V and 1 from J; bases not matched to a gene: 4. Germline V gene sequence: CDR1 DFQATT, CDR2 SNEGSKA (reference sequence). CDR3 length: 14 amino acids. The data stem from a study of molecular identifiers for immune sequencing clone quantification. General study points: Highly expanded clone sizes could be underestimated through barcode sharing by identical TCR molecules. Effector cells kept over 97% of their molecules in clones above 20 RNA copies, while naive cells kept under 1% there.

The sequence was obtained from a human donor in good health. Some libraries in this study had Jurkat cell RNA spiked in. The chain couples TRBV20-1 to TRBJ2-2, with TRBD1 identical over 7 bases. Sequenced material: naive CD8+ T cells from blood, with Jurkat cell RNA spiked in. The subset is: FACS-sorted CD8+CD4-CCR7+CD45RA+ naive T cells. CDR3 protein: CSAVDRVNTGELFF. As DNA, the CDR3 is TGCAGTGCTGTAGACAGGGTGAACACCGGGGAGCTGTTTTTT.